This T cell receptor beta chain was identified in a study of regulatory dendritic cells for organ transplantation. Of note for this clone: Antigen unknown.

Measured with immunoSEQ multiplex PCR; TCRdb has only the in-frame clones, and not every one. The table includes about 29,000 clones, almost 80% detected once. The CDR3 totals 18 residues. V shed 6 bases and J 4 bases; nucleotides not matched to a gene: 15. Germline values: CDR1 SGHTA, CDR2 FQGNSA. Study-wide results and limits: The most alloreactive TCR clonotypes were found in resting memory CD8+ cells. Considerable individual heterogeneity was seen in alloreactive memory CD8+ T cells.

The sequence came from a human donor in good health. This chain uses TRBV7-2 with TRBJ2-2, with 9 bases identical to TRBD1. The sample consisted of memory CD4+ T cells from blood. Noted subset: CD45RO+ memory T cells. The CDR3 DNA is TGTGCCAGCAGTTCGAGTTGGGACAGGGTGTATAGCACCGGGGAGCTGTTTTTT. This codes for CASSSSWDRVYSTGELFF. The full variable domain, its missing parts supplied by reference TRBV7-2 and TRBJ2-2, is GAGVSQSPSNKVTEKGKDVELRCDPISGHTALYWYRQSLGQGLEFLIYFQGNSAPDKSGLPSDRFSAERTGGSVSTLTIQRTQQEDSAVYLCASSSSWDRVYSTGELFFGEGSRLTVL.